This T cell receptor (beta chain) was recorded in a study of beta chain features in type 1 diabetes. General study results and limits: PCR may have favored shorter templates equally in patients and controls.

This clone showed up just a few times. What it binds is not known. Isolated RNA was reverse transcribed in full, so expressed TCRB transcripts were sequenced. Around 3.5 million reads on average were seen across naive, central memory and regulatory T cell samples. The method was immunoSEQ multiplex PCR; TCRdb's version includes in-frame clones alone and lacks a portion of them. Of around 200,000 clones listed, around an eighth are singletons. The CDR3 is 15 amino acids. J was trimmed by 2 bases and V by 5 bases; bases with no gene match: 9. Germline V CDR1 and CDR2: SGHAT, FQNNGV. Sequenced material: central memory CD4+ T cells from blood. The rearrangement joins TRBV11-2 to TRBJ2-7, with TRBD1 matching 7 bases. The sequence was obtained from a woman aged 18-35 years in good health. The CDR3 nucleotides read TGTGCCAGCAGCGACAGGGTTTACGGAGCCTACGAGCAGTACTTC. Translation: CASSDRVYGAYEQYF. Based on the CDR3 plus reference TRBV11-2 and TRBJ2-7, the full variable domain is EAGVAQSPRYKIIEKRQSVAFWCNPISGHATLYWYQQILGQGPKLLIQFQNNGVVDDSQLPKDRFSAERLKGVDSTLKIQPAKLEDSAVYLCASSDRVYGAYEQYFGPGTRLTVT.